The 19 T cell receptor beta chains below were found in one sample sequenced in a study of human T cells and chemical hapten exposure (dated by TCRdb to the early 2020s). Interpreted using the paper, the time point label stands for: pre-sensitization, week 0. Read against the paper, the sample's treatment or condition label means: therapeutic diphenylcyclopropenone sensitization with weekly scalp DPC. Total RNA was extracted from unfractionated whole blood that had been collected in Tempus Blood RNA tubes. To prepare the library, RACE was applied. TCRdb records NextSeq 500 as the sequencer. Clones were called with MiXCR by TCRdb after fastp trimmed the public reads at Q25, and only in-frame beta chains were retained. Each CDR3 protein gets just one entry, which takes the most common genes and DNA from the rows behind it. A total of roughly 34,000 distinct CDR3 sequences appear in this sample, 10% of them only once. The ten most abundant clones make up 27% of the sample.

Here the sequenced sample was whole blood, taken in connection with sensitization to the hapten diphenylcyclopropenone (DPC). The receptors derive from a man aged 50-59 years with alopecia areata. Some clones in this sample may be carry-over from other donors' samples.

This clonotype is medium-sized in the sample. This chain uses TRBV24-1 with TRBJ2-3; 7 nucleotides align to TRBD2. CDR3 length: 15 residues. The germline gives CDR1 KGHDR, CDR2 SFDVKD. J gave up 4 bases and V 3 bases, and 6 bases lay outside the gene matches. This CDR3 is CATSDGAGTADTQYF. The CDR3 DNA is TGTGCCACCAGTGATGGAGCGGGAACGGCAGATACGCAGTATTTT.

This clonotype was observed at least ten times. The rearrangement links TRBV29-1 to TRBJ2-3; no reliable D call. Germline V gene data show CDR1 as SQVTM and CDR2 as ANQGSEA. CDR3 length equals 14 residues. Trimming stripped 0 bases from V and 1 base from J, with 8 bases between. CDR3 amino acids: CSVEDRDRTDTQYF. The CDR3 nucleotides read TGCAGCGTTGAAGATAGGGATCGCACAGATACGCAGTATTTT.

This sequence joins TRBV3-1 and TRBJ1-1, with D unclear. This CDR3 contains 11 residues. V was clipped by 1 base and J by 7 bases, with 4 bases between them. Germline V gene lookup returns CDR1 LGHDT and CDR2 YNNKEL (reference sequence). CDR3 sequence reads: CASSQAREAFF. CDR3 sequence (DNA): TGTGCCAGCAGCCAAGCCCGTGAAGCTTTCTTT. The full variable domain, its missing parts supplied by reference TRBV3-1 and TRBJ1-1, is DTAVSQTPKYLVTQMGNDKSIKCEQNLGHDTMYWYKQDSKKFLKIMFSYNNKELIINETVPNRFSPKSPDKAHLNLHINSLELGDSAVYFCASSQAREAFFGQGTRLTVV.

This clonotype was recorded many times. The chain combines TRBV20-1 with TRBJ2-2, with D perhaps matching TRBD1 or TRBD2 (5 bases each). With 3 bases removed from V and 3 bases from J, the gap between germline ends came to 14 bases. The CDR3 is 15 residues long. Germline CDR1 is DFQATT and CDR2 is SNEGSKA (reference sequence). The CDR3 DNA reads as TGCAGTGCTAGGGGTCAGAGAGGGGACACCGGGGAGCTGTTTTTT. Residues: CSARGQRGDTGELFF.

In nucleotides, the CDR3 is TGTGCCACCGAACCATTGACAGGGGGTATGGCTGAAGCTTTCTTT. This translates into CATEPLTGGMAEAFF. This chain uses TRBV6-1 with TRBJ1-1; TRBD1 aligns across 9 bases. The CDR3 length is 15 residues. The V segment lost 10 bases and the J segment 6 bases; nucleotides outside the gene matches: 15. From germline, CDR1 is MNHNS and CDR2 SASEGT.

In its sample, this clonotype was seen many times. This chain uses TRBV7-9 with TRBJ2-1; tentatively, D is TRBD2 (6 bases). Per the germline V gene, CDR1 is SEHNR and CDR2 is FQNEAQ (reference sequence). The CDR3 runs to 15 residues. V was cut by 2 bases and J by 8 bases, with 16 bases left in between. In nucleotides, the CDR3 is TGTGCCAGCAGCTTAATGGGTAGCCGGAGGGATGAGCAGTTCTTC. The encoded protein is CASSLMGSRRDEQFF.

This clonotype was seen a few times. The chain joins TRBV3-1 to TRBJ2-2; D may be TRBD2 (7 bases). Germline V lookup: CDR1 LGHDT, CDR2 YNNKEL (reference sequence). There are 15 residues in the CDR3. Trimming removed 4 bases at V and 7 bases at J, with 16 bases between. The DNA of the CDR3 is TGTGCCAGCAGCCCAGGGGAGGGCGGCAGCGGGGAGCTGTTTTTT. It codes for CASSPGEGGSGELFF. Based on the CDR3 plus reference TRBV3-1 and TRBJ2-2, the full variable domain is DTAVSQTPKYLVTQMGNDKSIKCEQNLGHDTMYWYKQDSKKFLKIMFSYNNKELIINETVPNRFSPKSPDKAHLNLHINSLELGDSAVYFCASSPGEGGSGELFFGEGSRLTVL.

This clonotype showed up many times. The chain combines TRBV28 with TRBJ2-7, with D unresolved. The CDR3 is made up of 12 amino acids. Trimming cost V 2 bases and J 2 bases, with 4 bases left between them. In germline, CDR1 is MDHEN, CDR2 SYDVKM. The CDR3 DNA is TGTGCCAGCAGTTTAGAGCCCTACGAGCAGTACTTC. The encoded protein is CASSLEPYEQYF.

There are many counts of this clonotype. The genes are TRBV6-5 and TRBJ2-2; unclear D gene. The CDR3 spans 14 residues. From germline, CDR1 is MNHEY and CDR2 SVGAGI. V lost 2 bases, J lost 4 bases, and 8 bases lay in between. The CDR3 nucleotides are TGTGCCAGCAGTTACCAACAGCTCACCGGGGAGCTGTTTTTT. Protein: CASSYQQLTGELFF.

This clonotype occurred many times. The gene calls are TRBV7-9 and TRBJ1-2; D remains unclear. Germline V gives CDR1 SEHNR, CDR2 FQNEAQ (reference sequence). Between the trimmed V and J ends, which lost 2 bases and 4 bases, there was a span of 11 bases. The CDR3 contains 14 residues. CDR3 sequence: CASSLRSDLYGYTF. CDR3 bases: TGTGCCAGCAGCTTACGGTCGGACCTCTATGGCTACACCTTC. Using reference TRBV7-9 and TRBJ1-2 for the parts outside the CDR3, the full variable domain is DTGVSQNPRHKITKRGQNVTFRCDPISEHNRLYWYRQTLGQGPEFLTYFQNEAQLEKSRLLSDRFSAERPKGSFSTLEIQRTEQGDSAMYLCASSLRSDLYGYTFGSGTRLTVV.

This clonotype is labeled medium-sized. The V call is TRBV3-1, the J call TRBJ2-1, with 8 bases matching TRBD1. The CDR3 spans 13 residues. The V and J ends lost 5 bases and 12 bases, in that order; junction bases with no gene match: 9. CDR1 is LGHDT and CDR2 is YNNKEL in the germline V gene (reference sequence). The CDR3 sequence: CASSARTGIGQFF. The CDR3 nucleotides are TGTGCCAGCAGCGCCCGGACAGGGATCGGGCAGTTCTTC.

The rearrangement links TRBV28 to TRBJ1-5; no firm D call. The ends were cut back, 2 bases at V and 5 bases at J, with 10 bases in the middle. The CDR3 runs to 14 residues. Germline CDR1 is MDHEN and CDR2 is SYDVKM. This CDR3 is CASSLVQVDQPQHF. In DNA form, the CDR3 reads TGTGCCAGCAGTTTAGTGCAGGTTGATCAGCCCCAGCATTTT.

This clonotype was observed a few times. The rearrangement links TRBV29-1 to TRBJ2-6; D remains unclear. V shed 7 bases and J shed 0 bases, with 4 bases lying between them. The CDR3 is 12 amino acids. Germline loops: CDR1 SQVTM, CDR2 ANQGSEA. As DNA, the CDR3 is TGCAGCGCGCTCTCTGGGGCCAACGTCCTGACTTTC. It specifies CSALSGANVLTF.

This clonotype was seen at least ten times. The V and J genes are TRBV10-1 and TRBJ1-5; D is perhaps TRBD1 (5 bases). Trimming took off 0 bases at V and 8 bases at J, with 11 bases between the two ends. Germline CDR1 and CDR2: WNHNN and SYGVQD (reference sequence). The CDR3 has 14 amino acids. The CDR3 loop is CASSESGVLEPQHF. In DNA form, the CDR3 reads TGCGCCAGCAGTGAGTCGGGGGTTCTAGAGCCCCAGCATTTT.

This clonotype showed up just a few times. The chain carries TRBV12-3 or TRBV12-4 and TRBJ2-2, with unresolved D. The germline V and J ends were trimmed by 5 bases and 3 bases, with 7 bases remaining between them. CDR3 length equals 13 residues. CDR3 loop: CASSGSDTGELFF. The CDR3 nucleotides read TGTGCCAGCAGTGGCAGTGACACCGGGGAGCTGTTTTTT.

There are a few counts of this clonotype. J is TRBJ1-1 and V is TRBV12-3 or TRBV12-4; D gene unclear. This CDR3 comprises 12 residues. Trimming left V 3 bases short and J 8 bases short, with 10 bases between. As DNA, the CDR3 is TGTGCCAGCAGTTTCTTGGTGGGGGAAGCTTTCTTT. Translating gives CASSFLVGEAFF.

This clonotype is classed as large (0.1 to 1%). The rearrangement joins TRBV5-1 to TRBJ2-7; 10 positions match TRBD1. Germline V gene lookup returns CDR1 SGHRS and CDR2 YFSETQ. The CDR3 totals 14 residues. The ends lost 2 bases at V and 5 bases at J; junction bases unmatched: 4. The CDR3 region is CASSLQTGGNEQYF. The CDR3 nucleotides are TGCGCCAGCAGCTTACAGACAGGGGGCAACGAGCAGTACTTC.

This clonotype was detected many times. The chain employs TRBV5-1 and TRBJ1-2; no reliable D call. The CDR3 spans 17 residues. V shed 1 base and J shed 7 bases, with 23 bases lying between them. Germline-derived CDR1 and CDR2 are SGHRS and YFSETQ. The CDR3 reads CASSLRADGGQMGGYTF. DNA for the CDR3: TGCGCCAGCAGCTTGCGGGCAGACGGAGGTCAGATGGGTGGCTACACCTTC.

This clonotype occurred many times. The chain couples TRBV7-2 to TRBJ2-7, with D possibly called TRBD1 or TRBD2 (6 bases each). Looked up from germline, CDR1 is SGHTA and CDR2 is FQGNSA. V lost 5 bases, J lost 8 bases, and 10 bases lay in between. This CDR3 region has 11 residues. The CDR3, as DNA: TGTGCCAGCAGCCCCCGGGGGCAGCAGTACTTC. This gives the protein CASSPRGQQYF.